The clone carrying this T cell receptor (beta chain) occurred a few times. The CDR3 totals 14 residues. V dropped 5 bases and J dropped 5; count of bases not matched to a gene: 4. In germline, CDR1 is LGHDT, CDR2 YNNKEL (reference sequence). For recovered donors of Cohort 3, there were two negative PCRs, clearance, or symptom resolution. This record belongs to a study of blood T cell repertoires in COVID-19. Across the whole study: Acute-phase and convalescent COVID-19 samples originated in the United States, Italy and Spain.

Authors' data handling: Amplification with reference gene primers provided the estimates of nucleated cell counts. The table came from immunoSEQ multiplex PCR; TCRdb's copy has only in-frame clones and leaves some out. That table is the source of V, J and clone size, and D and trimming were worked out from the DNA. The sample contains 150,000 to 200,000 clones, 60% to 80% of which appear only once. This rearrangement joins TRBV3-1 (or the pseudogene TRBV3-2) to TRBJ2-2; 8 positions agree with TRBD2. The sample comprised PBMCs or T cells enriched from blood (not recorded which). This TCR was sampled from a woman aged 45-60 years who had recovered from COVID-19. The CDR3: CASSSREGTGELFF. CDR3 DNA: TGTGCCAGCAGCTCACGGGAGGGAACCGGGGAGCTGTTTTTT.